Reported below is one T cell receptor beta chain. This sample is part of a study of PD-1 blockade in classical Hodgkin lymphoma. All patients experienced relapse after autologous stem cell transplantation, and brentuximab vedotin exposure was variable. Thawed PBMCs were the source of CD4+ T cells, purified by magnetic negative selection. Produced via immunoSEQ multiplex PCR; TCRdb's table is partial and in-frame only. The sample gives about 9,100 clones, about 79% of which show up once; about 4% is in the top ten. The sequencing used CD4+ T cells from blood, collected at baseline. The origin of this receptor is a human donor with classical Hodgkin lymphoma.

CDR3 sequence: CASQRESRETQYF. For the CDR3, the DNA is TGTGCCAGCCAACGGGAGAGTAGGGAGACCCAGTACTTC. The chain carries TRBV2 and TRBJ2-5, with D perhaps matching TRBD2 (6 bases). With 8 bases removed from V and 5 bases from J, the gap between germline ends came to 15 bases. The CDR3 sequence is 13 residues long. Germline CDR1 SNHLY, CDR2 FYNNEI.